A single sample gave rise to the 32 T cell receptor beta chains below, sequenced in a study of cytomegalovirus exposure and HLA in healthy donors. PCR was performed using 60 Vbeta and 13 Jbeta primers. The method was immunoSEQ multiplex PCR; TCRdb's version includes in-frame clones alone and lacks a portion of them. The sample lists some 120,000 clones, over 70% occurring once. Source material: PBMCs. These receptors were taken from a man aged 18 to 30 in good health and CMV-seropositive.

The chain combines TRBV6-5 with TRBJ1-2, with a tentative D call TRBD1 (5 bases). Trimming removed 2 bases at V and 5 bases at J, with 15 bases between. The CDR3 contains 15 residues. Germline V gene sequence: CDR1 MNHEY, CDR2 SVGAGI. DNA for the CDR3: TGTGCCAGCAGTTACCGACAGTCCGGCCTATATGGCTACACCTTC. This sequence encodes CASSYRQSGLYGYTF.

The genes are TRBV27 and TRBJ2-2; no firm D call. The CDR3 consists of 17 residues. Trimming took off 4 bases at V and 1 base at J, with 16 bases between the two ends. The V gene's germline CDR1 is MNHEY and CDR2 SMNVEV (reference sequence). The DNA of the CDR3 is TGTGCCAGCAGTTCCTTCAACAGCTTTAGGAACACCGGGGAGCTGTTTTTT. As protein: CASSSFNSFRNTGELFF.

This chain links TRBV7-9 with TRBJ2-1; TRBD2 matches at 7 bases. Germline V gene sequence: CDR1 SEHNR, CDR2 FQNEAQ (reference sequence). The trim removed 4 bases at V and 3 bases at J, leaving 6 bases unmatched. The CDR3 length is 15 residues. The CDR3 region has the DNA TGTGCCAGCAGCTCCACTAGCGCGGACTACAATGAGCAGTTCTTC. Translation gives CASSSTSADYNEQFF.

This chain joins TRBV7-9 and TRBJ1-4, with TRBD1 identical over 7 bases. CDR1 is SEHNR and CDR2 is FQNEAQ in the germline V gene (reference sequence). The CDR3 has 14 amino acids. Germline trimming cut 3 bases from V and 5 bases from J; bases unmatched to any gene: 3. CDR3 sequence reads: CASSFGTANEKLFF. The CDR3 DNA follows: TGTGCCAGCAGCTTCGGGACAGCGAATGAAAAACTGTTTTTT.

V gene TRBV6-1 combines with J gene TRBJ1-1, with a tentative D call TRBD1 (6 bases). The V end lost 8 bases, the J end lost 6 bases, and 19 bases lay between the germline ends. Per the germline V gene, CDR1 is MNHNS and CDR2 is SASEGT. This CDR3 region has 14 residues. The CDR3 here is CASLRTDGVPEAFF. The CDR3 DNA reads TGTGCCAGCCTACGGACAGACGGCGTTCCTGAAGCTTTCTTT.

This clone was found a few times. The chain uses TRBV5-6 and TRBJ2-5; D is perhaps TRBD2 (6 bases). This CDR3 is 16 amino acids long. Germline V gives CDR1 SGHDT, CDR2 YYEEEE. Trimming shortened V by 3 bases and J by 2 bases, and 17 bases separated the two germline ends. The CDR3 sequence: CASSSSLLALQETQYF. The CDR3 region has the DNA TGTGCCAGCAGCTCTTCATTACTAGCTCTACAAGAGACCCAGTACTTC.

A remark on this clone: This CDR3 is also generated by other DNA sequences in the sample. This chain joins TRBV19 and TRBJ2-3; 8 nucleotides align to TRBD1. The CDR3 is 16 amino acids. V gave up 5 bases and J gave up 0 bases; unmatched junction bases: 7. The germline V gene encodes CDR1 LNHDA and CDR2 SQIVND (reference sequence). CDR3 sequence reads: CASSYGQGTSTDTQYF. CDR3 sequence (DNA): TGTGCCAGTAGTTACGGACAGGGTACAAGCACAGATACGCAGTATTTT.

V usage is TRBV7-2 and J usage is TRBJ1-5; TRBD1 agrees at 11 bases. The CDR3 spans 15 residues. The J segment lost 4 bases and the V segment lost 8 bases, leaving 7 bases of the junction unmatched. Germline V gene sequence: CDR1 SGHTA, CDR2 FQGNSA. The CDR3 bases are TGTGCCAGCGCTTCCGGGACAGGGGGAAATCAGCCCCAGCATTTT. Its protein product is CASASGTGGNQPQHF.

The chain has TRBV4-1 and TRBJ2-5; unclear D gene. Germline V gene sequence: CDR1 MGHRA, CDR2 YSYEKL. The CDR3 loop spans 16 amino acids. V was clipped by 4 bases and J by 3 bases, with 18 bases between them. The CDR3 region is CASSPTMTEPKETQYF. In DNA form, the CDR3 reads TGCGCCAGCAGCCCCACGATGACGGAGCCAAAAGAGACCCAGTACTTC.

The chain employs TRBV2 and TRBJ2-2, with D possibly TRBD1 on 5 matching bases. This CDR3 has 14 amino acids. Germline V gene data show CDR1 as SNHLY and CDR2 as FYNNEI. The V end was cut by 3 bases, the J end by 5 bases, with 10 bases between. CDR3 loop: CASSDIAGTGELFF. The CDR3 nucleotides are TGTGCCAGCAGTGACATCGCAGGGACCGGGGAGCTGTTTTTT.

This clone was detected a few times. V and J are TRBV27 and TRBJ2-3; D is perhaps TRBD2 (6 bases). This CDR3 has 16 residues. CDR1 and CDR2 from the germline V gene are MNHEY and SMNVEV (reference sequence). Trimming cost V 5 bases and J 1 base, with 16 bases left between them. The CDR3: CASSPGFPGGTDTQYF. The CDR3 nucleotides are TGTGCCAGCAGTCCAGGTTTTCCGGGGGGCACAGATACGCAGTATTTT.

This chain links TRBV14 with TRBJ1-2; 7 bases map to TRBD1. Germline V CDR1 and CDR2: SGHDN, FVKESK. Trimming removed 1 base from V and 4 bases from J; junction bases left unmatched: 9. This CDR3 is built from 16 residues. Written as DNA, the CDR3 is TGTGCCAGCAGCCAAGTACGTGGTTACAGGGGCTATGGCTACACCTTC. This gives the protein CASSQVRGYRGYGYTF.

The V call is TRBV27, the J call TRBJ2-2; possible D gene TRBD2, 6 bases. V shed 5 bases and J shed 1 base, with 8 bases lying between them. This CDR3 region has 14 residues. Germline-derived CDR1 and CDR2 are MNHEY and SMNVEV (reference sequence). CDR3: CASSPGGNTGELFF. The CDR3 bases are TGTGCCAGCAGTCCCGGGGGGAACACCGGGGAGCTGTTTTTT.

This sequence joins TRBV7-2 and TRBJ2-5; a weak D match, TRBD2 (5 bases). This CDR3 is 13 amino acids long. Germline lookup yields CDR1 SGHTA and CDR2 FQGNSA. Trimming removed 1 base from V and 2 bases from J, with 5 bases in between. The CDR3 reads CASSLGGQETQYF. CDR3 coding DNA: TGTGCCAGCAGCTTAGGAGGGCAAGAGACCCAGTACTTC.

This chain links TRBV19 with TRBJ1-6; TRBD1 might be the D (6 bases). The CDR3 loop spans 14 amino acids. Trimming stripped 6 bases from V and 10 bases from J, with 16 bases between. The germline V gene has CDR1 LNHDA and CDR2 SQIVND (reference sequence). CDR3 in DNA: TGTGCCAGTAGCAACAAGGGGGATGGATCACCCCTCCACTTT. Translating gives CASSNKGDGSPLHF.

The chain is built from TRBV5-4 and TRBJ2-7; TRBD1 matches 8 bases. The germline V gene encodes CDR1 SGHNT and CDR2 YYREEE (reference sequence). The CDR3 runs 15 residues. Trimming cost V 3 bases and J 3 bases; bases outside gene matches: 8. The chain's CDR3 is CASSSASDRDYEQYF. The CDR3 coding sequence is TGTGCCAGCAGCTCCGCTTCGGACAGGGACTACGAGCAGTACTTC.

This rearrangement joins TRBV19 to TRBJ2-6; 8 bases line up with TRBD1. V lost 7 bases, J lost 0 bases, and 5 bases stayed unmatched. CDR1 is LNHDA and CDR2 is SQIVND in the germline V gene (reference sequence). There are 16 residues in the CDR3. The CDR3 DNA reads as TGTGCCAGTACCCCGGACAGGGCCTCTGGGGCCAACGTCCTGACTTTC. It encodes CASTPDRASGANVLTF.

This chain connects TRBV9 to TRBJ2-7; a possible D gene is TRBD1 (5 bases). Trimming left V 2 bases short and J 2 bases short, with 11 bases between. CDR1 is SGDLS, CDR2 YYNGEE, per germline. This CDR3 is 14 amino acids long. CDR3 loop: CASSVDTSPYEQYF. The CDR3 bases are TGTGCCAGCAGCGTGGACACGAGTCCCTACGAGCAGTACTTC.

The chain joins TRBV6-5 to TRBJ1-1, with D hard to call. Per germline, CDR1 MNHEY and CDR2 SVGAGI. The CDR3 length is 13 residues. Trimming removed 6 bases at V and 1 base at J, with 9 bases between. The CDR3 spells CASRSNRNTEAFF. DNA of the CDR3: TGTGCCAGCAGATCGAACAGGAACACTGAAGCTTTCTTT.

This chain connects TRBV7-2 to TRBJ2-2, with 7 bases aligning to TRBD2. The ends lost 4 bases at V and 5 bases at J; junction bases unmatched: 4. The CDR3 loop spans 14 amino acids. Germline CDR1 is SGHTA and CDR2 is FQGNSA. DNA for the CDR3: TGTGCCAGCAGCTCGTCGGGGGGAACCGGGGAGCTGTTTTTT. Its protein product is CASSSSGGTGELFF.

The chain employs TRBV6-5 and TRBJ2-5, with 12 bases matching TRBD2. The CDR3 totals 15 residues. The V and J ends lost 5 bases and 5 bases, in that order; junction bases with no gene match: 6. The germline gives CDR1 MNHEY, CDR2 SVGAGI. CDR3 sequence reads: CASSHTSGRTETQYF. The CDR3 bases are TGTGCCAGCAGTCACACTAGCGGGAGGACGGAGACCCAGTACTTC.

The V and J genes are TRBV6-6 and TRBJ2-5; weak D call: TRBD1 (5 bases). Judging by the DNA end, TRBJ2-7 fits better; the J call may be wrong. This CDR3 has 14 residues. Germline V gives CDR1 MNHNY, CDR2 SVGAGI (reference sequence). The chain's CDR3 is CPPWGGGENYEQYF. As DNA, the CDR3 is TGTCCCCCCTGGGGCGGTGGGGAAAATTACGAGCAGTACTTC.

The CDR3 here is CASSLTGNSYEQYF. The DNA for the CDR3 is TGTGCCAGCAGCCTGACAGGGAATTCCTACGAGCAGTACTTC. J is TRBJ2-7 and V is TRBV5-6, with 7 bases lining up with TRBD1. The CDR3 spans 14 residues. The germline CDR1 and CDR2 sequences are SGHDT and YYEEEE. V lost 4 bases to trimming and J lost 1 base; unmatched junction nucleotides: 5.

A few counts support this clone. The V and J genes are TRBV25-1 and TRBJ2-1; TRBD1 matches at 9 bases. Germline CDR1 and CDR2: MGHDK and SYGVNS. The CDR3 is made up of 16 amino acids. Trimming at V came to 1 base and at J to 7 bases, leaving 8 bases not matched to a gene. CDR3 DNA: TGTGCCAGCAGTGAATGGGCGGGACAGGGAAATAATGAGCAGTTCTTC. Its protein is CASSEWAGQGNNEQFF.

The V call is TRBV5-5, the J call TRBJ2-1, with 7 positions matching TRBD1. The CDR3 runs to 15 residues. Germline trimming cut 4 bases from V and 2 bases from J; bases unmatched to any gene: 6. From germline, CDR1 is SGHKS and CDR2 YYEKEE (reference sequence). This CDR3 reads CASSLWTGTYNEQFF. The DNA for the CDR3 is TGTGCCAGCAGCCTATGGACAGGCACCTACAATGAGCAGTTCTTC. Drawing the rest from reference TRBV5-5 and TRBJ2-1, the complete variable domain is DAGVTQSPTHLIKTRGQQVTLRCSPISGHKSVSWYQQVLGQGPQFIFQYYEKEERGRGNFPDRFSARQFPNYSSELNVNALLLGDSALYLCASSLWTGTYNEQFFGPGTRLTVL.

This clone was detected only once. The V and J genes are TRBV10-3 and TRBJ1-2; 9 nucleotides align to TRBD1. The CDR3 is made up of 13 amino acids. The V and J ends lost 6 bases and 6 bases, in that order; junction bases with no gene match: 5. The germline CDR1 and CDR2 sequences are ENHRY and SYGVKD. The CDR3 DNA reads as TGTGCCATCAGCGAACAGGGGGCGGATGGCTACACCTTC. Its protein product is CAISEQGADGYTF.

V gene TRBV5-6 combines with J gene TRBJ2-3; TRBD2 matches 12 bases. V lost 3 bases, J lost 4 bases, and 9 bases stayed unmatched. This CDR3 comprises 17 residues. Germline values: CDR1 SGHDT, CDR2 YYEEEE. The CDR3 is CASSYGLAGYSADTQYF. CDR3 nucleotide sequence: TGTGCCAGCAGCTACGGACTAGCGGGGTATTCGGCAGATACGCAGTATTTT.

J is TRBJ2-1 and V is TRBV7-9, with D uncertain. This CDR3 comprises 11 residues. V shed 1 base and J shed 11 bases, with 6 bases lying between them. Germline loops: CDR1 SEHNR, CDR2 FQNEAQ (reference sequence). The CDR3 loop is CASSLETKQFF. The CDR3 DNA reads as TGTGCCAGCAGCTTAGAAACTAAGCAGTTCTTC.

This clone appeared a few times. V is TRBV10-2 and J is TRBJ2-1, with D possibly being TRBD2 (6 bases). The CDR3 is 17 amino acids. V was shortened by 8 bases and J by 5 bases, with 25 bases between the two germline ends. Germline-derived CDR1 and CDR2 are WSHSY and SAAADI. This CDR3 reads CASSGLGTLPADNEQFF. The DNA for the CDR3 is TGCGCCAGCTCCGGACTGGGGACTCTCCCGGCCGACAATGAGCAGTTCTTC.

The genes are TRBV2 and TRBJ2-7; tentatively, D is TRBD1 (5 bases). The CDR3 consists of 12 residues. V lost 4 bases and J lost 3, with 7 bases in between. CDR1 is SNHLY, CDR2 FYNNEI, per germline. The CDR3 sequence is CASSGQSYEQYF. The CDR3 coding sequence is TGTGCCAGCAGTGGACAGAGCTACGAGCAGTACTTC.

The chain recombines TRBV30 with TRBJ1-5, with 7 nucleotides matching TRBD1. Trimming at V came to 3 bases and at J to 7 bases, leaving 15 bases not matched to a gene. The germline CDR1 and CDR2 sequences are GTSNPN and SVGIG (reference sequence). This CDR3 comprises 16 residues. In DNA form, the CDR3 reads TGTGCCTGGAGGGCCCCAATGGACAGGCAAAGGCAGCCCCAGCATTTT. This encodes CAWRAPMDRQRQPQHF.

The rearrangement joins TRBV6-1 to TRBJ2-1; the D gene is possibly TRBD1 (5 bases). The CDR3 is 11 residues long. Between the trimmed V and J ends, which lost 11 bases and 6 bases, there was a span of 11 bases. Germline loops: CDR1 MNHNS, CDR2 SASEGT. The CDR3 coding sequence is TGTGCCGGCACAAGGGGCAATGAGCAGTTCTTC. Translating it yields CAGTRGNEQFF.